The clone carrying this TCR beta chain was observed a handful of times. Its specificity is not known. Germline V CDR1 and CDR2: KGHSH, LQKENI. CDR3 size: 16 residues. The junction had 9 bases not matched to a gene; V was cut back by 6 bases and J by 0 bases. This entry belongs to a study of beta chain features in type 1 diabetes. Whole-study results and caveats: Shorter TCRB CDR3s, moderately but significantly so, were found in Type 1 diabetes patients in all four CD4+ subsets.

Every isolated RNA sample was fully reverse transcribed, so sequencing captured expressed TCRB transcripts. Libraries were prepared by immunoSEQ multiplex PCR; TCRdb keeps only in-frame clonotypes and omits some of them. The repertoire holds around 600,000 clones, with around 11% as singletons. The TCR sequence derives from a man younger than 45 with type 1 diabetes. The source material was naive CD4+ T cells from blood. The gene calls are TRBV18 and TRBJ1-2, with 8 bases lining up with TRBD1. The CDR3 region has the DNA TGTGCCAGCTCGACTATAAAGACAGGGGCTAACTATGGCTACACCTTC. It translates to CASSTIKTGANYGYTF. Together with reference TRBV18 and TRBJ1-2, the CDR3 gives the full variable domain: NAGVMQNPRHLVRRRGQEARLRCSPMKGHSHVYWYRQLPEEGLKFMVYLQKENIIDESGMPKERFSAEFPKEGPSILRIQQVVRGDSAAYFCASSTIKTGANYGYTFGSGTRLTVV.